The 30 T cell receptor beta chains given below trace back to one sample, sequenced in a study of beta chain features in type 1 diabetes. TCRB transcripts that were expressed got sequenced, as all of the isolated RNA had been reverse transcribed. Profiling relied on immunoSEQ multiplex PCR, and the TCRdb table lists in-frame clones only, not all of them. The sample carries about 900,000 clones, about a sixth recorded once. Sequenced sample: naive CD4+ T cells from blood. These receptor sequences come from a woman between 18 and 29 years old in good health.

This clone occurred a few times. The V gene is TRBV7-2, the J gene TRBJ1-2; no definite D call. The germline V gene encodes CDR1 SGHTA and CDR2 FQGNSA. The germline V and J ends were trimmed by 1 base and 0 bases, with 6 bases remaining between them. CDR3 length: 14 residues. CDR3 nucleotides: TGTGCCAGCAGCTTAGTCATAACTAACTATGGCTACACCTTC. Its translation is CASSLVITNYGYTF.

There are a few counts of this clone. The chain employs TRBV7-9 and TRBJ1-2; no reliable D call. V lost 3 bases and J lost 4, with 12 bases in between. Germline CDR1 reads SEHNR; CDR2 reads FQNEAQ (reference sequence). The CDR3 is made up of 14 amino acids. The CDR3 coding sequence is TGTGCCAGCAGCTTTCAAGGCACCTCCTATGGCTACACCTTC. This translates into CASSFQGTSYGYTF. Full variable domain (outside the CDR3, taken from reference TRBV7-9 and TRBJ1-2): DTGVSQNPRHKITKRGQNVTFRCDPISEHNRLYWYRQTLGQGPEFLTYFQNEAQLEKSRLLSDRFSAERPKGSFSTLEIQRTEQGDSAMYLCASSFQGTSYGYTFGSGTRLTVV.

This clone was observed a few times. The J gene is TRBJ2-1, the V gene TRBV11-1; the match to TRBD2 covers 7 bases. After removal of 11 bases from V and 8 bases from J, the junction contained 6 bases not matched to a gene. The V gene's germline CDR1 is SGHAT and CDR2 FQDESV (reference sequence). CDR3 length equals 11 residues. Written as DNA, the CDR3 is TGTGCCGTCAAAGCGGGGCATGAGCAGTTCTTC. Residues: CAVKAGHEQFF.

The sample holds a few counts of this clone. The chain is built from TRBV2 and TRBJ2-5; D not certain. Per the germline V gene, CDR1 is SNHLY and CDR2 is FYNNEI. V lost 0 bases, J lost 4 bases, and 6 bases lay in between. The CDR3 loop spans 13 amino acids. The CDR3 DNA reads TGTGCCAGCAGTGAAGCGCGTAGAGAGACCCAGTACTTC. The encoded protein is CASSEARRETQYF.

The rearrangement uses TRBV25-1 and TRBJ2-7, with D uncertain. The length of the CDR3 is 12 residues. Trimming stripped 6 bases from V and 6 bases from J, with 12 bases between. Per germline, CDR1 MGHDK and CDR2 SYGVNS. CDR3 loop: CASRHFVGEQYF. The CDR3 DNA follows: TGTGCCAGCAGGCACTTTGTGGGCGAGCAGTACTTC.

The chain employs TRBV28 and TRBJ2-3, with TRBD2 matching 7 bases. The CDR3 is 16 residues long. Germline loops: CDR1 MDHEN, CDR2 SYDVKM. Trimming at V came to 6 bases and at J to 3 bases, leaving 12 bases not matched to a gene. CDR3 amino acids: CASSPKTLGGTDTQYF. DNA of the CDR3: TGTGCCAGCAGCCCTAAAACCTTGGGAGGGACAGATACGCAGTATTTT.

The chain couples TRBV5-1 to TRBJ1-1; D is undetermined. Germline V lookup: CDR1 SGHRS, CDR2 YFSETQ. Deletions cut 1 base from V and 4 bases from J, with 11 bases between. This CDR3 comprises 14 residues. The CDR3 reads CASSLFPDPTEAFF. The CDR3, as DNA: TGCGCCAGCAGCTTGTTCCCAGACCCCACTGAAGCTTTCTTT.

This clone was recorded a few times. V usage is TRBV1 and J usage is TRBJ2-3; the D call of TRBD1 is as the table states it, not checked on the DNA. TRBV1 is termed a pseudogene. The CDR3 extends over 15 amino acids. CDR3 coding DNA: TGCACCAGCAGCCAACGTCCTCCCCCAGGGTATACGCAGTATTTT. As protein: CTSSQRPPPGYTQYF.

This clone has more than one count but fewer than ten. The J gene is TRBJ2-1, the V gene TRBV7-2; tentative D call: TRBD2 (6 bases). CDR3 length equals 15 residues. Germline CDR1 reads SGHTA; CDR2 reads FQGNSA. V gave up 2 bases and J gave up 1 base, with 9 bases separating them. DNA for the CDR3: TGTGCCAGCAGCTTACCCGGGACTTCCTACAATGAGCAGTTCTTC. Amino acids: CASSLPGTSYNEQFF.

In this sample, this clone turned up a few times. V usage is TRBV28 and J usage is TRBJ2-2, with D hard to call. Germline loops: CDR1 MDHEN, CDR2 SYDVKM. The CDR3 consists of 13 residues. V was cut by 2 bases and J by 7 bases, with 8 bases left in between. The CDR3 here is CASSLRVYGELFF. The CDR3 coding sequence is TGTGCCAGCAGTTTAAGGGTATACGGGGAGCTGTTTTTT.

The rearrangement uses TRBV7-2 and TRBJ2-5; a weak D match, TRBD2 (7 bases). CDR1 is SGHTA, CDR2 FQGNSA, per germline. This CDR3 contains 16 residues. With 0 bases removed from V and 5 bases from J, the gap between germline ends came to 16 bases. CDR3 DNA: TGTGCCAGCAGCTTAGCTTTTGGGGGGGCCGTGGAGACCCAGTACTTC. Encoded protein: CASSLAFGGAVETQYF.

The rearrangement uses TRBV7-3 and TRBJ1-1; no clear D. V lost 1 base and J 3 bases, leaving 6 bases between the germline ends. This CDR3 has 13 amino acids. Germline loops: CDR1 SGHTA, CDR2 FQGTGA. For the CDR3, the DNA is TGTGCCAGCAGCTTAAACAGAGACACTGAAGCTTTCTTT. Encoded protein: CASSLNRDTEAFF.

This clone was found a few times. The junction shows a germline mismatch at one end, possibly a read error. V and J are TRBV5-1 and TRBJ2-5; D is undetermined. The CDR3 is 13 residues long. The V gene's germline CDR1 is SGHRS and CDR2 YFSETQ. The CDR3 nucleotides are TGCGCCAGCAGGTTGGCCCCCCTGGAGACCCAGTACTTC. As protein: CASRLAPLETQYF.

The CDR3 reads CAIRDDRVSGANVLTF. In nucleotides, the CDR3 is TGTGCCATCAGGGACGATAGAGTCTCTGGGGCCAACGTCCTGACTTTC. The chain carries TRBV10-3 and TRBJ2-6; no definite D call. V lost 6 bases and J lost 0, with 12 bases in between. This CDR3 is built from 16 residues. Germline-derived CDR1 and CDR2 are ENHRY and SYGVKD.

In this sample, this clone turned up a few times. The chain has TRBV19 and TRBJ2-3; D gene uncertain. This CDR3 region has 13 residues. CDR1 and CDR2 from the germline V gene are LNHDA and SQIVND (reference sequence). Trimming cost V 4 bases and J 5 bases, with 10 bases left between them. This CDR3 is CASSRNRGDTQYF. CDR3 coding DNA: TGTGCCAGTAGTAGGAATCGAGGAGATACGCAGTATTTT.

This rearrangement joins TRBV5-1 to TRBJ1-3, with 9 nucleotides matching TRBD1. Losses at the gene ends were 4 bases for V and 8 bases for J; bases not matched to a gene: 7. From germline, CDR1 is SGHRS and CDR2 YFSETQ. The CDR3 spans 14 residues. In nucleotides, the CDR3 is TGCGCCAGCAGCGTGGGACAGGGCGGTCACACCATATATTTT. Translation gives CASSVGQGGHTIYF.

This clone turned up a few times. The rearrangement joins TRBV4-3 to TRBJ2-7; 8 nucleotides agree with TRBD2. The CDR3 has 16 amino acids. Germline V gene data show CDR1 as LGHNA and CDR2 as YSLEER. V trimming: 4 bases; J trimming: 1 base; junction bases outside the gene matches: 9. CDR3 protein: CASSRTSGSPSYEQYF. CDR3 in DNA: TGCGCCAGCAGCCGGACAAGCGGGAGTCCTTCCTACGAGCAGTACTTC.

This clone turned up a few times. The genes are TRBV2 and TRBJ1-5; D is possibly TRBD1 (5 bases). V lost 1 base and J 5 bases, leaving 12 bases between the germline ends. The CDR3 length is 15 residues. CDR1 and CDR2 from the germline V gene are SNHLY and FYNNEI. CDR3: CASSEGWGRYQPQHF. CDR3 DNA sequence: TGTGCCAGCAGTGAAGGGTGGGGCCGTTATCAGCCCCAGCATTTT.

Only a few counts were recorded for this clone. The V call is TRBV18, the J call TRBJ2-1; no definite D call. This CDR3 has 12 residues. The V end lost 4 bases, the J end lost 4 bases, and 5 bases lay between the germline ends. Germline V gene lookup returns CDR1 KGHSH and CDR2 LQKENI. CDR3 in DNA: TGTGCCAGCTCACAGGGTTACAATGAGCAGTTCTTC. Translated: CASSQGYNEQFF.

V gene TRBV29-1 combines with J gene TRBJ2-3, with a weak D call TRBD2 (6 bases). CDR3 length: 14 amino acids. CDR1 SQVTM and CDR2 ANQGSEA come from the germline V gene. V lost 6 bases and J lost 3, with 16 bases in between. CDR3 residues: CSVVMWGETDTQYF. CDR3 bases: TGCAGCGTAGTGATGTGGGGGGAGACAGATACGCAGTATTTT.

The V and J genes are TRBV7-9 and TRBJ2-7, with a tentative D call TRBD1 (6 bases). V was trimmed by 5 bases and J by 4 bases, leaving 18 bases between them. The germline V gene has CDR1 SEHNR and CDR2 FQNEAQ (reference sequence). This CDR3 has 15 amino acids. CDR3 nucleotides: TGTGCCAGCAGCCCTGGGGGCCCCCCCAGGTACGAGCAGTACTTC. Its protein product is CASSPGGPPRYEQYF.

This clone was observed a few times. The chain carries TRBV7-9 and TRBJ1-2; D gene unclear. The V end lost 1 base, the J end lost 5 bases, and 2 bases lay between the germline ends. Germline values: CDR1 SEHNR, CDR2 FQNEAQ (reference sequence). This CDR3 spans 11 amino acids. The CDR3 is CASSLDYGYTF. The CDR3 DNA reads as TGTGCCAGCAGCTTAGATTATGGCTACACCTTC.

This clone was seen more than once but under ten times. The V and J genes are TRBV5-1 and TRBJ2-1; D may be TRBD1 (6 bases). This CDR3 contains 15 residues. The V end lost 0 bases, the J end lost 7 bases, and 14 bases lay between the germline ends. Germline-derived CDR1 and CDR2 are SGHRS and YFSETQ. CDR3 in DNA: TGCGCCAGCAGCTTGGCCGTGGGACACCCGAATGAGCAGTTCTTC. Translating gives CASSLAVGHPNEQFF. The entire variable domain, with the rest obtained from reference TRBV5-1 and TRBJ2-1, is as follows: KAGVTQTPRYLIKTRGQQVTLSCSPISGHRSVSWYQQTPGQGLQFLFEYFSETQRNKGNFPGRFSGRQFSNSRSEMNVSTLELGDSALYLCASSLAVGHPNEQFFGPGTRLTVL.

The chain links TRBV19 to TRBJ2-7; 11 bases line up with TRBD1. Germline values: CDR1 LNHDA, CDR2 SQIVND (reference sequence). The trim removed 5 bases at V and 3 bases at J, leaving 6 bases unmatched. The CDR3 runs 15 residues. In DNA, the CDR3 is TGTGCCAGTAGTCGAACCGGGACAGGGGGCTACGAGCAGTACTTC. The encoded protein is CASSRTGTGGYEQYF.

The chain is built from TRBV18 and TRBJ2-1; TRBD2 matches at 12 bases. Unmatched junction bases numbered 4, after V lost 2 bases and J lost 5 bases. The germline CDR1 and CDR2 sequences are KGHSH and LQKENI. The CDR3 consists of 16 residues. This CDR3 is CASSPNGLAGHNEQFF. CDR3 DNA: TGTGCCAGCTCACCAAATGGACTAGCGGGACACAATGAGCAGTTCTTC.

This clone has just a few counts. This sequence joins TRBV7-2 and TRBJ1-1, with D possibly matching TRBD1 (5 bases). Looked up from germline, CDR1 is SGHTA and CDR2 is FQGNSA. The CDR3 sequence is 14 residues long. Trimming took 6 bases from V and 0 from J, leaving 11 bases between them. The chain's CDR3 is CASSPGRLNTEAFF. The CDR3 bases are TGTGCCAGCAGTCCGGGACGGTTGAACACTGAAGCTTTCTTT.

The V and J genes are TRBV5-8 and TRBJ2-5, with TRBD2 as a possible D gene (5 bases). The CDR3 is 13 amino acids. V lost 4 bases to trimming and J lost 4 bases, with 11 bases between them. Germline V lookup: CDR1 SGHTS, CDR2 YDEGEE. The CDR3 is CASSPPSRETQYF. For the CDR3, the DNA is TGTGCCAGCAGCCCCCCTAGCAGAGAGACCCAGTACTTC.

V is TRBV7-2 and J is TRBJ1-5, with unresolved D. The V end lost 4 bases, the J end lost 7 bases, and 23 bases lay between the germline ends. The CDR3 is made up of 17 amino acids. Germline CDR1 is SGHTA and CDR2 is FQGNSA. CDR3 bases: TGTGCCAGCAGCTGGGCCCGTGGCAGAAATGACGGGCAGCCCCAGCATTTT. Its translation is CASSWARGRNDGQPQHF. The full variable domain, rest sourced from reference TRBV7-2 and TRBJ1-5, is GAGVSQSPSNKVTEKGKDVELRCDPISGHTALYWYRQSLGQGLEFLIYFQGNSAPDKSGLPSDRFSAERTGGSVSTLTIQRTQQEDSAVYLCASSWARGRNDGQPQHFGDGTRLSIL.

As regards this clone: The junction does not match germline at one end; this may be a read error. The CDR3 region has the DNA TGTGCCACCAGCAGAGATCGACCTACCGTGGAGCTGTTTTTT. This encodes CATSRDRPTVELFF. This chain joins TRBV15 and TRBJ2-2, with D hard to call. CDR1 is LNHNV, CDR2 YYDKDF, per germline (reference sequence). The CDR3 has 14 amino acids.

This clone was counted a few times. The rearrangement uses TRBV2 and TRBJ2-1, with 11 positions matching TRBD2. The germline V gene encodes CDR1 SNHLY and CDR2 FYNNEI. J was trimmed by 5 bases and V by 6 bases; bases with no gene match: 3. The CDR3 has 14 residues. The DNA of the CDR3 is TGTGCCAGCAGGGGACTAGCGGAGAACAATGAGCAGTTCTTC. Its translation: CASRGLAENNEQFF. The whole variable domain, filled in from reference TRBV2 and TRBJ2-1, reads EPEVTQTPSHQVTQMGQEVILRCVPISNHLYFYWYRQILGQKVEFLVSFYNNEISEKSEIFDDQFSVERPDGSNFTLKIRSTKLEDSAMYFCASRGLAENNEQFFGPGTRLTVL.